The clone carrying this TCR beta chain was observed a handful of times. Its antigen is as yet unknown. 60 Vbeta and 13 Jbeta primers were used in PCR. Only in-frame clones appear in the TCRdb table, and some are missing; sequencing was by immunoSEQ multiplex PCR. Among almost 200,000 clones listed, roughly 79% were seen once. The data were obtained in a study of cytomegalovirus exposure and HLA in healthy donors. Study-wide context: Counted in an early data release were approximately 85 million unique TCRs from HLA-typed donors. Most donors, more than 80% of several hundred genotyped, fell in the Caucasian-associated ancestry cluster.

The study's findings and limits: Upon later analysis, TCR association rates were observed to vary by HLA locus, being highest for DRB1 and lowest for HLA-C.

V shed 2 bases and J shed 6 bases, with 5 bases lying between them. The V gene's germline CDR1 is WNHNN and CDR2 SYGVQD (reference sequence). The CDR3 is 12 residues long. Sequences were obtained from PBMCs. This chain joins TRBV10-1 and TRBJ2-1; D is unresolved. The sequence was collected from a man aged 25-45 years in good health and CMV-seronegative. The CDR3 DNA reads as TGCGCCAGCAGTGAGGAGCGCAATGAGCAGTTCTTC. Encoded protein: CASSEERNEQFF.